These 8 T cell receptor beta chains came from one sample sequenced in a study of CD8+ T cells in alopecia areata (dated by TCRdb to the late 2010s). The method was the immunoSEQ multiplex PCR assay. RNA was extracted from all samples and reverse transcribed into cDNA, which served as template for TCR sequencing. Held by TCRdb, this immuneACCESS table contains in-frame sequences only and omits some clones. Under half of the omission traces to an unresolved V gene where checked; the cause of the rest is unknown. The sample data list approximately 200,000 clones, and around 60% of these were observed just once. Roughly 3.3% of the sample goes to the ten largest clones. The time point label here, explained by the study, means: around 4 weeks on oral tofacitinib. The sample's treatment or condition, from its label and the paper: oral pan-JAK inhibitor, 5-10 mg twice daily. Sequencing used CD4+ T cells sorted from blood, obtained at week 4, from a patient treated with tofacitinib. The source is a human donor with alopecia areata.

V is TRBV30 and J is TRBJ1-2; no definite D call. V was cut by 3 bases and J by 1 base, with 6 bases left in between. In germline, CDR1 is GTSNPN, CDR2 SVGIG (reference sequence). This CDR3 spans 12 amino acids. Here the CDR3 reads CAWRKGNYGYTF. Written as DNA, the CDR3 is TGTGCCTGGAGGAAGGGTAACTATGGCTACACCTTC. Complete variable domain (other parts from reference TRBV30 and TRBJ1-2): SQTIHQWPATLVQPVGSPLSLECTVEGTSNPNLYWYRQAAGRGLQLLFYSVGIGQISSEVPQNLSASRPQDRQFILSSKKLLLSDSGFYLCAWRKGNYGYTFGSGTRLTVV.

The rearrangement links TRBV15 to TRBJ2-3; D call uncertain. Per germline, CDR1 LNHNV and CDR2 YYDKDF (reference sequence). V was trimmed by 0 bases and J by 1 base, leaving 2 bases between them. The CDR3 loop spans 13 amino acids. CDR3: CATSRDRTDTQYF. Here the CDR3 DNA reads TGTGCCACCAGCAGAGACCGCACAGATACGCAGTATTTT. Looking up the rest from reference TRBV15 and TRBJ2-3 gives the full variable domain: DAMVIQNPRYQVTQFGKPVTLSCSQTLNHNVMYWYQQKSSQAPKLLFHYYDKDFNNEADTPDNFQSRRPNTSFCFLDIRSPGLGDTAMYLCATSRDRTDTQYFGPGTRLTVL.

This chain links TRBV29-1 with TRBJ1-1, with 9 bases matching TRBD1. Germline CDR1 SQVTM, CDR2 ANQGSEA. Unmatched junction bases numbered 11, after V lost 7 bases and J lost 2 bases. This CDR3 is built from 15 residues. The CDR3, as DNA: TGCAGCGGTGCCGGGACAGGGACATTCAACACTGAAGCTTTCTTT. Translated: CSGAGTGTFNTEAFF.

The CDR3 loop reads CASSEGGLAGPSSTDTQYF. CDR3 in DNA: TGTGCCAGCAGCGAAGGGGGACTAGCGGGCCCCTCTAGCACAGATACGCAGTATTTT. The chain carries TRBV7-3 and TRBJ2-3, with 12 positions matching TRBD2. This CDR3 is built from 19 residues. Germline CDR1 SGHTA, CDR2 FQGTGA. V lost 5 bases and J lost 0; bases outside the gene matches: 12.

To note about this clone: Other DNA sequences in the same sample also yield this CDR3. The chain carries TRBV30 and TRBJ1-5, with 7 bases matching TRBD1. CDR3 length: 13 amino acids. V shed 1 base, J shed 7 bases, and the junction held 4 bases outside the gene matches. The V gene's germline CDR1 is GTSNPN and CDR2 SVGIG (reference sequence). CDR3: CAWSGQGGQPQHF. CDR3 nucleotide sequence: TGTGCCTGGAGTGGACAGGGCGGGCAGCCCCAGCATTTT.

The chain couples TRBV30 to TRBJ1-6; D gene uncertain. Germline V gives CDR1 GTSNPN, CDR2 SVGIG (reference sequence). Trimming cost V 0 bases and J 9 bases, with 9 bases left between them. The CDR3 has 13 amino acids. CDR3 region: CAWSVASSSPLHF. The CDR3 nucleotides read TGTGCCTGGAGTGTCGCCTCGTCTTCACCCCTCCACTTT.

This clone has only a few counts. The CDR3 DNA reads as TGTGCCAGCAGCTTAGCCACCGGGACCGATGCCTACAATGAGCAGTTCTTC. It encodes CASSLATGTDAYNEQFF. This chain joins TRBV11-1 and TRBJ2-1; D may be TRBD1 or TRBD2 (5 bases each). This CDR3 is built from 17 residues. Germline V gene data show CDR1 as SGHAT and CDR2 as FQDESV (reference sequence). The V gene lost 0 bases and the J gene lost 2 bases, with 14 bases spanning the gap.

The chain combines TRBV29-1 with TRBJ2-1; tentative D call: TRBD1 (7 bases). Germline V gene sequence: CDR1 SQVTM, CDR2 ANQGSEA. The germline V and J ends were trimmed by 2 bases and 4 bases, with 18 bases remaining between them. The CDR3 runs 16 residues. This CDR3 reads CSVELSGGTVYNEQFF. CDR3 coding DNA: TGCAGCGTTGAACTTTCAGGGGGGACGGTGTACAATGAGCAGTTCTTC.